What follows are 8 T cell receptor beta chains derived from one specimen sequenced in a study of glioma-infiltrating T cells after dendritic cell vaccination. TCRdb keeps only in-frame clones here, not all; method: immunoSEQ multiplex PCR. The data hold about 67,000 clones, with around 81% observed a single time. Sample: blood, taken before dendritic cell vaccination. The receptors were sampled from a human donor with glioblastoma.

A few counts support this clone. Here the CDR3 DNA reads TGTGCCAGTTCTTATGAGTGGGACATGGCCTACGAGCAGTACTTC. Amino acids: CASSYEWDMAYEQYF. The chain couples TRBV19 to TRBJ2-7, with D possibly matching TRBD1 (6 bases). CDR3 length: 15 residues. V shed 8 bases and J shed 2 bases, with 19 bases lying between them. Germline-derived CDR1 and CDR2 are LNHDA and SQIVND (reference sequence).

In its sample, this clone is medium-sized. V usage is TRBV7-9 and J usage is TRBJ2-7; the D gene is possibly TRBD1 (6 bases). The V gene's germline CDR1 is SEHNR and CDR2 FQNEAQ (reference sequence). CDR3 length: 12 amino acids. V lost 6 bases and J 4 bases, leaving 10 bases between the germline ends. The CDR3 bases are TGTGCCAGCAGTTTTCAGGGGTACGAGCAGTACTTC. Residues: CASSFQGYEQYF.

The chain employs TRBV19 and TRBJ2-3; tentative D call: TRBD2 (5 bases). Deletions cut 5 bases from V and 1 base from J, with 19 bases between. This CDR3 region has 17 residues. Germline CDR1 and CDR2: LNHDA and SQIVND (reference sequence). In nucleotides, the CDR3 is TGTGCCAGTAGTCCCGCCCGGGGAGTTAGCCGCACAGATACGCAGTATTTT. This gives the protein CASSPARGVSRTDTQYF.

The chain employs TRBV4-2 and TRBJ2-2, with D tentatively TRBD2 (6 bases). The CDR3 spans 18 residues. Germline V gene lookup returns CDR1 LGHNA and CDR2 YNFKEQ. V was trimmed by 0 bases and J by 3 bases, leaving 17 bases between them. The CDR3 is CASSQDWDSHGDTGELFF. CDR3 nucleotides: TGTGCCAGCAGCCAAGATTGGGACTCCCACGGGGACACCGGGGAGCTGTTTTTT.

This chain uses TRBV27 with TRBJ1-1, with a possible D match to TRBD1 (5 bases). This CDR3 is built from 16 residues. Germline CDR1 MNHEY, CDR2 SMNVEV (reference sequence). V was trimmed by 2 bases and J by 1 base, leaving 14 bases between them. CDR3 DNA sequence: TGTGCCAGCAGTTTAGGGGCGACGAACAAGAACACTGAAGCTTTCTTT. Residues: CASSLGATNKNTEAFF.

The chain recombines TRBV6-5 with TRBJ1-1; 8 positions agree with TRBD1. The germline V gene encodes CDR1 MNHEY and CDR2 SVGAGI. The CDR3 is 13 residues long. The J segment lost 7 bases and the V segment lost 2 bases, leaving 3 bases of the junction unmatched. The CDR3 DNA sequence: TGTGCCAGCAGTTACCGGACAGGGCTTGAAGCTTTCTTT. This codes for CASSYRTGLEAFF.

This rearrangement joins TRBV7-2 to TRBJ2-5; 9 bases align to TRBD1. The trim removed 4 bases at V and 1 base at J, leaving 1 base unmatched. Per germline, CDR1 SGHTA and CDR2 FQGNSA. This CDR3 has 14 amino acids. CDR3 protein: CASSWDRVQETQYF. The DNA of the CDR3 is TGTGCCAGCAGCTGGGACAGGGTCCAAGAGACCCAGTACTTC.

The J gene is TRBJ1-2, the V gene TRBV7-2; D is unresolved. V lost 2 bases to trimming and J lost 0 bases, with 10 bases between them. CDR3 length: 15 amino acids. CDR1 is SGHTA and CDR2 is FQGNSA in the germline V gene. CDR3 in DNA: TGTGCCAGCAGCTTATTCGCGGGTGCTAACTATGGCTACACCTTC. It is translated as CASSLFAGANYGYTF.